What follows are 30 T cell receptor beta chains derived from one specimen sequenced in a study of PD-1 blockade in classical Hodgkin lymphoma. Measured with immunoSEQ multiplex PCR; TCRdb has only the in-frame clones, and not every one. The repertoire has tens of thousands of clones, around 94% of them found once; the top ten carry 8%. Time point meaning: cycle 4 day 1 (C4D1), after more than 5 weeks of nivolumab. There was relapse after autologous stem cell transplantation in every patient, and there was variation in brentuximab vedotin exposure. The specimen was peripheral blood mononuclear cells (PBMCs), collected before the fourth cycle of nivolumab. These receptors were collected from a human donor with classical Hodgkin lymphoma.

CDR3 protein: CASSSQGLGFRFDEQFF. The CDR3 coding sequence is TGTGCCAGCAGCTCACAGGGTTTGGGGTTCCGGTTCGATGAGCAGTTCTTC. J is TRBJ2-1 and V is TRBV11-2; D perhaps matches TRBD1 (6 bases). This CDR3 is built from 17 residues. The germline V gene has CDR1 SGHAT and CDR2 FQNNGV. Trimming took 4 bases from V and 8 from J, leaving 24 bases between them.

The V call is TRBV5-1, the J call TRBJ2-3; D is possibly TRBD2 (5 bases). The CDR3 runs 14 residues. The V gene's germline CDR1 is SGHRS and CDR2 YFSETQ. V was cut by 6 bases and J by 2 bases, with 13 bases left in between. This chain's CDR3 is CASMAGLNTDTQYF. DNA of the CDR3: TGCGCCAGCATGGCGGGTCTCAACACAGATACGCAGTATTTT.

The chain is built from TRBV9 and TRBJ2-1; no firm D call. CDR1 and CDR2 (germline): SGDLS, YYNGEE. The CDR3 has 15 residues. Trimming cost V 0 bases and J 2 bases, with 9 bases left between them. The CDR3 DNA is TGTGCCAGCAGCGTAGGGGCCAGTCCCTACAATGAGCAGTTCTTC. This sequence encodes CASSVGASPYNEQFF. Looking up the rest from reference TRBV9 and TRBJ2-1 gives the full variable domain: DSGVTQTPKHLITATGQRVTLRCSPRSGDLSVYWYQQSLDQGLQFLIQYYNGEERAKGNILERFSAQQFPDLHSELNLSSLELGDSALYFCASSVGASPYNEQFFGPGTRLTVL.

This clone was observed once. CDR3 sequence (DNA): TGTGCCAGCAGCTTAGGGGGGGCGGAACGCTATAGCAATCAGCCCCAGCATTTT. Translation gives CASSLGGAERYSNQPQHF. V and J are TRBV7-9 and TRBJ1-5; D perhaps matches TRBD1 (6 bases). CDR1 and CDR2 (germline): SEHNR, FQNEAQ (reference sequence). This CDR3 contains 18 residues. V shed 1 base and J shed 0 bases, with 16 bases lying between them.

The chain carries TRBV11-2 and TRBJ1-1, with unresolved D. The CDR3 covers 14 residues. Trimming cost V 5 bases and J 0 bases, with 10 bases left between them. Germline V lookup: CDR1 SGHAT, CDR2 FQNNGV. CDR3 sequence: CASSAQLMNTEAFF. Written as DNA, the CDR3 is TGTGCCAGCAGCGCTCAGCTAATGAACACTGAAGCTTTCTTT.

This clone has more than one count but fewer than ten. This chain joins TRBV6-7 and TRBJ1-2; maybe TRBD1 (5 bases). TRBV6-7 is marked as an open reading frame, function uncertain. The V end was cut by 7 bases, the J end by 5 bases, with 14 bases between. The CDR3 is made up of 13 amino acids. The CDR3 bases are TGTGCCAGCACAAACGGGGCCCTGTATGGCTACACCTTC. Encoded protein: CASTNGALYGYTF.

The table lists this clone with a few counts. The chain joins TRBV6-5 to TRBJ2-6; the D gene is possibly TRBD2 (6 bases). Germline loops: CDR1 MNHEY, CDR2 SVGAGI. The length of the CDR3 is 14 residues. V was pared by 0 bases and J by 8 bases, with 8 bases between. Here the CDR3 reads CASSYSGGTNVLTF. The CDR3 DNA reads as TGTGCCAGCAGTTACTCCGGGGGTACCAACGTCCTGACTTTC.

This chain uses TRBV7-6 with TRBJ2-5, with 8 bases identical to TRBD2. The trim removed 2 bases at V and 5 bases at J, leaving 13 bases unmatched. CDR1 and CDR2 (germline): SGHVS, FNYEAQ. This CDR3 has 17 amino acids. As DNA, the CDR3 is TGTGCCAGCAGCTTAAACGCCATGTCCAGCGGGAGTGAGACCCAGTACTTC. This gives the protein CASSLNAMSSGSETQYF. Using reference TRBV7-6 and TRBJ2-5 for the parts outside the CDR3, the full variable domain is GAGVSQSPRYKVTKRGQDVALRCDPISGHVSLYWYRQALGQGPEFLTYFNYEAQQDKSGLPNDRFSAERPEGSISTLTIQRTEQRDSAMYRCASSLNAMSSGSETQYFGPGTRLLVL.

The chain uses TRBV6-6 and TRBJ1-4, with a tentative D call TRBD1 (6 bases). CDR1 and CDR2 (germline): MNHNY, SVGAGI (reference sequence). The CDR3 covers 15 residues. The germline V and J ends were trimmed by 5 bases and 0 bases, with 10 bases remaining between them. CDR3 sequence: CASSRGQATNEKLFF. The CDR3 DNA follows: TGTGCCAGCAGTAGGGGACAAGCAACTAATGAAAAACTGTTTTTT.

The chain links TRBV13 to TRBJ2-3; perhaps TRBD2 as D (5 bases). Germline CDR1 PRHDT, CDR2 FYEKMQ (reference sequence). The CDR3 consists of 14 residues. Trimming took off 5 bases at V and 2 bases at J, with 11 bases between the two ends. CDR3 nucleotide sequence: TGTGCCAGCAGCCACTCCGGGAACACAGATACGCAGTATTTT. It specifies CASSHSGNTDTQYF.

The J gene is TRBJ2-1, the V gene TRBV28, with D possibly being TRBD2 (6 bases). This CDR3 is 15 amino acids long. The V end was cut by 10 bases, the J end by 2 bases, with 18 bases between. The germline V gene has CDR1 MDHEN and CDR2 SYDVKM. Here the CDR3 DNA reads TGTGCCATCGGTCCGACAAGGGAGGCCTACAATGAGCAGTTCTTC. It encodes CAIGPTREAYNEQFF.

This chain uses TRBV19 with TRBJ1-6, with D maybe TRBD1 (5 bases). Germline loops: CDR1 LNHDA, CDR2 SQIVND (reference sequence). Between the trimmed V and J ends, which lost 3 bases and 8 bases, there was a span of 20 bases. The CDR3 length is 17 residues. In nucleotides, the CDR3 is TGTGCCAGTAGTATTCTAAGTTCCGGCAGGGCATATTCACCCCTCCACTTT. This codes for CASSILSSGRAYSPLHF.

V is TRBV2 and J is TRBJ2-7; D remains ambiguous. The ends were cut back, 0 bases at V and 4 bases at J, with 19 bases in the middle. The CDR3 consists of 17 residues. Looked up from germline, CDR1 is SNHLY and CDR2 is FYNNEI. The CDR3 here is CASSEAHSRLGGYEQYF. CDR3 coding DNA: TGTGCCAGCAGTGAAGCCCACTCACGTTTGGGTGGTTACGAGCAGTACTTC.

The chain couples TRBV7-2 to TRBJ2-3, with a weak D call TRBD2 (6 bases). Trimming took 1 base from V and 4 from J, leaving 12 bases between them. Germline loops: CDR1 SGHTA, CDR2 FQGNSA. The length of the CDR3 is 15 residues. CDR3 DNA: TGTGCCAGCAGCTTAGAACTGGGGAGGCCAGATACGCAGTATTTT. Translated: CASSLELGRPDTQYF.

V is TRBV28 and J is TRBJ2-7; 10 bases fit TRBD2. V lost 5 bases, J lost 2 bases, and 6 bases stayed unmatched. The CDR3 covers 15 residues. CDR1 is MDHEN and CDR2 is SYDVKM in the germline V gene. CDR3 amino acids: CASSTRTSGPYEQYF. The CDR3 nucleotides are TGTGCCAGCAGTACGCGGACTAGCGGACCCTACGAGCAGTACTTC.

V gene TRBV7-8 combines with J gene TRBJ2-7; D unresolved. The CDR3 runs 15 residues. Germline V gene lookup returns CDR1 SGHVS and CDR2 FQNEAQ. V gave up 3 bases and J gave up 4 bases, with 16 bases separating them. CDR3 in amino acids: CASSLTPTATYEQYF. The CDR3 nucleotides are TGTGCCAGCAGCTTGACTCCTACAGCTACATACGAGCAGTACTTC.

The table lists this clone with a few counts. This chain uses TRBV10-3 with TRBJ2-2; 11 nucleotides agree with TRBD1. The germline CDR1 and CDR2 sequences are ENHRY and SYGVKD. The CDR3 loop spans 14 amino acids. The V segment lost 9 bases and the J segment 5 bases; nucleotides outside the gene matches: 5. The CDR3 loop reads CAMRDRGETGELFF. Written as DNA, the CDR3 is TGTGCCATGAGGGACAGGGGGGAAACCGGGGAGCTGTTTTTT.

V gene TRBV2 combines with J gene TRBJ2-5; maybe TRBD1 (5 bases). The DNA end is more similar to TRBJ2-7, so the J call may be wrong. The CDR3 has 12 amino acids. Germline CDR1 SNHLY, CDR2 FYNNEI. The CDR3 spells CASIPGPYEQYF. The CDR3 nucleotides are TGTGCCAGCATCCCAGGGCCCTACGAGCAGTACTTC.

The chain links TRBV9 to TRBJ2-2, with D possibly matching TRBD2 (7 bases). Trimming removed 2 bases from V and 6 bases from J, with 17 bases in between. This CDR3 region has 16 residues. CDR1 is SGDLS, CDR2 YYNGEE, per germline. The CDR3 DNA reads as TGTGCCAGCAGCGTTTTCAGGGGCGGGAGCGCCGGGGAGCTGTTTTTT. This gives the protein CASSVFRGGSAGELFF.

The CDR3 sequence is CASSVLTGPYNEQFF. The CDR3 coding sequence is TGTGCCAGCAGCGTTCTAACGGGGCCGTACAATGAGCAGTTCTTC. This rearrangement joins TRBV9 to TRBJ2-1; perhaps D is TRBD1 or TRBD2 (5 bases each). This CDR3 is built from 15 residues. Germline loops: CDR1 SGDLS, CDR2 YYNGEE. V lost 2 bases to trimming and J lost 4 bases, with 13 bases between them. Variable domain in full (rest from reference TRBV9 and TRBJ2-1): DSGVTQTPKHLITATGQRVTLRCSPRSGDLSVYWYQQSLDQGLQFLIQYYNGEERAKGNILERFSAQQFPDLHSELNLSSLELGDSALYFCASSVLTGPYNEQFFGPGTRLTVL.

The chain recombines TRBV2 with TRBJ2-2, with D unclear. Germline assignment: CDR1 SNHLY and CDR2 FYNNEI. The V and J ends lost 7 bases and 6 bases respectively, with 15 bases between them. The CDR3 length is 14 residues. The CDR3 protein is CASTQPDGAGELFF. DNA of the CDR3: TGTGCCAGCACCCAACCGGACGGCGCCGGGGAGCTGTTTTTT. The full variable domain, with the rest looked up from reference TRBV2 and TRBJ2-2, is EPEVTQTPSHQVTQMGQEVILRCVPISNHLYFYWYRQILGQKVEFLVSFYNNEISEKSEIFDDQFSVERPDGSNFTLKIRSTKLEDSAMYFCASTQPDGAGELFFGEGSRLTVL.

The chain joins TRBV28 to TRBJ2-5; 8 nucleotides match TRBD2. The CDR3 covers 17 residues. J lost 7 bases, V lost 6 bases, and 19 bases had no gene match. CDR1 and CDR2 (germline): MDHEN, SYDVKM. The CDR3 sequence: CASRPSIAGTGRGTQYF. The CDR3 nucleotides are TGTGCCAGCAGGCCCTCTATAGCGGGGACGGGGAGGGGGACCCAGTACTTC.

The V gene is TRBV6-6, the J gene TRBJ2-1; D not certain. Trimming removed 8 bases at V and 3 bases at J, with 5 bases between. Per germline, CDR1 MNHNY and CDR2 SVGAGI (reference sequence). The CDR3 totals 11 residues. The DNA of the CDR3 is TGTGCCAGCCAAGGCTACAATGAGCAGTTCTTC. Protein sequence: CASQGYNEQFF.

The chain uses TRBV5-4 and TRBJ2-3; TRBD2 matches at 11 bases. With V trimmed by 5 bases and J by 2 bases, 1 base remained unmatched. Per the germline V gene, CDR1 is SGHNT and CDR2 is YYREEE (reference sequence). This CDR3 is 14 amino acids long. As DNA, the CDR3 is TGTGCCAGCAGACTAGCGGGAGACACAGATACGCAGTATTTT. This sequence encodes CASRLAGDTDTQYF.

The rearrangement links TRBV7-8 to TRBJ1-5; maybe TRBD1 (6 bases). The CDR3 is 13 amino acids. V lost 3 bases and J lost 6, with 9 bases in between. Germline loops: CDR1 SGHVS, CDR2 FQNEAQ. CDR3: CASSLGGPQPQHF. DNA for the CDR3: TGTGCCAGCAGCTTGGGGGGCCCTCAGCCCCAGCATTTT. The full variable domain, completed using reference TRBV7-8 and TRBJ1-5, is GAGVSQSPRYKVAKRGQDVALRCDPISGHVSLFWYQQALGQGPEFLTYFQNEAQLDKSGLPSDRFFAERPEGSVSTLKIQRTQQEDSAVYLCASSLGGPQPQHFGDGTRLSIL.

The CDR3 loop reads CASSPQGPYAGEETQYF. In DNA, the CDR3 is TGCGCCAGCAGCCCCCAGGGGCCTTATGCGGGGGAAGAGACCCAGTACTTC. This chain links TRBV5-1 with TRBJ2-5, with D possibly TRBD2 on 7 matching bases. Trimming took off 4 bases at V and 3 bases at J, with 22 bases between the two ends. The CDR3 has 17 amino acids. Germline V gene sequence: CDR1 SGHRS, CDR2 YFSETQ.

The V call is TRBV11-2, the J call TRBJ2-1; 12 bases line up with TRBD2. This CDR3 is built from 14 residues. Germline-derived CDR1 and CDR2 are SGHAT and FQNNGV. Unmatched junction bases numbered 11, after V lost 5 bases and J lost 15 bases. The CDR3 DNA reads TGTGCCAGCAGCCCAGAACCTGGACTAGCGGGACTGTTCTTC. Its translation: CASSPEPGLAGLFF.

CDR3 nucleotides: TGTGCCAGCAGTTACGTCACAGGGAACACTGAGCAGTTCTTC. This translates into CASSYVTGNTEQFF. The J gene is TRBJ2-1, the V gene TRBV6-5; possibly TRBD1 for D (6 bases). Deletions cut 2 bases from V and 9 bases from J, with 14 bases between. The germline V gene encodes CDR1 MNHEY and CDR2 SVGAGI. This CDR3 spans 14 amino acids.

The CDR3 DNA reads TGTGCCAGCAGCCAAGAATATTCGGGACTAGACTTGGATACGCAGTATTTT. It yields the protein CASSQEYSGLDLDTQYF. V and J are TRBV14 and TRBJ2-3, with 8 bases fitting TRBD2. V gave up 0 bases and J gave up 6 bases; unmatched junction bases: 11. Germline-derived CDR1 and CDR2 are SGHDN and FVKESK. The CDR3 has 17 residues.

The J gene is TRBJ1-2, the V gene TRBV5-1, with 7 bases identical to TRBD1. V lost 0 bases to trimming and J lost 8 bases; unmatched junction nucleotides: 4. Looked up from germline, CDR1 is SGHRS and CDR2 is YFSETQ. CDR3 length: 13 amino acids. In DNA, the CDR3 is TGCGCCAGCAGCTTGGGACAGGGTGGCGGCTACACCTTC. This sequence encodes CASSLGQGGGYTF. The variable domain in full, completed from reference TRBV5-1 and TRBJ1-2, reads KAGVTQTPRYLIKTRGQQVTLSCSPISGHRSVSWYQQTPGQGLQFLFEYFSETQRNKGNFPGRFSGRQFSNSRSEMNVSTLELGDSALYLCASSLGQGGGYTFGSGTRLTVV.